These T cell receptor beta chains were read from a single sample in a study of blood T cells in healthy people across ages. TCRdb re-derived calls from the 5' RACE reads in MiXCR, one entry per CDR3 protein. The repertoire includes approximately 760,000 distinct CDR3 sequences, just under 25% of them detected once, and 8% to 10% sits in the top ten. The data were also submitted as part of a second study, on T cells of mothers and their children.

Sequenced material: blood. All receptors derive from a boy aged 10-17 years in good health. CDR3s include the opening cysteine and the closing phenylalanine or tryptophan. A D gene is named only where the DNA matches it firmly. Clone size is shown for a subset of rows, as once, few, many or a class of expanded clone.

CDR3 DNA: TGTGCCAGCAGTCTACCGCGGACAGGGGGAGAGACCCAGTACTTC
CDR3 protein: CASSLPRTGGETQYF
clone size: NA
J gene: TRBJ2-5
V gene: TRBV28
D gene: TRBD1

CDR3 DNA: TGTGCCAGCGGGGCCCCCGACCTTCGAGCCCAACCTAATTCACCCCTCCACTTT
CDR3 protein: CASGAPDLRAQPNSPLHF
clone size: NA
J gene: TRBJ1-6
V gene: TRBV28
D gene: NA

CDR3 DNA: TGTGCCAGCAGCCCCCTCTCAGATACGCAGTATTTT
CDR3 protein: CASSPLSDTQYF
clone size: NA
J gene: TRBJ2-3
V gene: TRBV7-2
D gene: NA

CDR3 DNA: TGTGCCAGCAGCCAAGACCGGAGGGAGGAGACCCAGTACTTC
CDR3 protein: CASSQDRREETQYF
clone size: NA
J gene: TRBJ2-5
V gene: TRBV4-2
D gene: NA

CDR3 DNA: TGTGCCAGCAGTGGGGACTTATCCTACGAGCAGTACTTC
CDR3 protein: CASSGDLSYEQYF
clone size: NA
J gene: TRBJ2-7
V gene: TRBV28
D gene: NA

CDR3 DNA: TGTGCCAGCAGCCGGGCGGGGTCTAATGAAAAACTGTTTTTT
CDR3 protein: CASSRAGSNEKLFF
clone size: NA
J gene: TRBJ1-4
V gene: TRBV12-3/TRBV12-4
D gene: NA

CDR3 DNA: TGCAGCGCCCAGCCCCCATCTGGGCTCCTATCCTACGAGCAGTACTTC
CDR3 protein: CSAQPPSGLLSYEQYF
clone size: NA
J gene: TRBJ2-7
V gene: TRBV20-1
D gene: NA

CDR3 DNA: TGTGCCACCAGCAGAGACAGGGGAATGGGCTACGAGCAGTACTTC
CDR3 protein: CATSRDRGMGYEQYF
clone size: NA
J gene: TRBJ2-7
V gene: TRBV15
D gene: NA

CDR3 DNA: TGTGCCAGCAGTCTACAGGGTATCGACACTGAAGCTTTCTTT
CDR3 protein: CASSLQGIDTEAFF
clone size: NA
J gene: TRBJ1-1
V gene: TRBV6-6
D gene: NA

CDR3 DNA: TGTGCCAGCAGCTTAGAAGTTCCTAGCGTCGGCGGGGAGCTGTTTTTT
CDR3 protein: CASSLEVPSVGGELFF
clone size: once
J gene: TRBJ2-2
V gene: TRBV7-2
D gene: NA

CDR3 DNA: TGCAGCGTTCCGGTACGCCAAGAGACCCAGTACTTC
CDR3 protein: CSVPVRQETQYF
clone size: few
J gene: TRBJ2-5
V gene: TRBV29-1
D gene: NA

CDR3 DNA: TGTGCCAGCAGCAAAGGTAGAGAGAGGGCGGACAATGAGCAGTTCTTC
CDR3 protein: CASSKGRERADNEQFF
clone size: NA
J gene: TRBJ2-1
V gene: TRBV21-1
D gene: NA

CDR3 DNA: TGCAGCGTTGAAATGTCTCAGGGGTACGGCTACACCTTC
CDR3 protein: CSVEMSQGYGYTF
clone size: few
J gene: TRBJ1-2
V gene: TRBV29-1
D gene: NA

CDR3 DNA: TGTGCCAGCACCCCCCGTGGGAGAGGAGACGAGCAGTACTTC
CDR3 protein: CASTPRGRGDEQYF
clone size: NA
J gene: TRBJ2-7
V gene: TRBV28
D gene: NA

CDR3 DNA: TGTGCCAGCAGCCAAGTATCTACAGAAACCATGAACACTGAAGCTTTCTTT
CDR3 protein: CASSQVSTETMNTEAFF
clone size: few
J gene: TRBJ1-1
V gene: TRBV4-2
D gene: NA

CDR3 DNA: TGCAGCGCAGCAGGGCGGGGGGACTATCAAGAGACCCAGTACTTC
CDR3 protein: CSAAGRGDYQETQYF
clone size: NA
J gene: TRBJ2-5
V gene: TRBV29-1
D gene: TRBD2

CDR3 DNA: TGTGCCAGCAGCCCCTTAGGGTCACCTATGAACACTGAAGCTTTCTTT
CDR3 protein: CASSPLGSPMNTEAFF
clone size: NA
J gene: TRBJ1-1
V gene: TRBV12-3/TRBV12-4
D gene: NA

CDR3 DNA: TGTGCCAACTCGGCCGGCTCCTACAATGAGCAGTTCTTC
CDR3 protein: CANSAGSYNEQFF
clone size: NA
J gene: TRBJ2-1
V gene: TRBV6-6
D gene: NA

CDR3 DNA: TGTGCCAGCAGCCCGACTGGGGGGATAACCTACGAGCAGTACTTC
CDR3 protein: CASSPTGGITYEQYF
clone size: few
J gene: TRBJ2-7
V gene: TRBV4-2
D gene: NA

CDR3 DNA: TGTGCCATCAGTGAAGGTTCTGGCGTCAGCTCCAATGAGCAGTTCTTC
CDR3 protein: CAISEGSGVSSNEQFF
clone size: few
J gene: TRBJ2-1
V gene: TRBV10-3
D gene: NA

CDR3 DNA: TGCAGTGCTAGCCAAAATGAGCAGCTCTTC
CDR3 protein: CSASQNEQLF
clone size: NA
J gene: TRBJ2-1
V gene: TRBV20-1
D gene: NA

CDR3 DNA: TGTGCCAGCAGTTACTCAGGACTTTCTCAAGAGACCCAGTACTTC
CDR3 protein: CASSYSGLSQETQYF
clone size: NA
J gene: TRBJ2-5
V gene: TRBV6-6
D gene: NA

CDR3 DNA: TGTGCCAGCAGCTTAGGGTTGGGACCAGGGGATACGCAGTATTTT
CDR3 protein: CASSLGLGPGDTQYF
clone size: few
J gene: TRBJ2-3
V gene: TRBV11-3
D gene: NA

CDR3 DNA: TGTGCCAGCAGTTACTCGAACGTCGAAGCGGGCACGACGGGGACCCAGTACTTC
CDR3 protein: CASSYSNVEAGTTGTQYF
clone size: NA
J gene: TRBJ2-5
V gene: TRBV6-6
D gene: NA

CDR3 DNA: TGTGCCAGCAGTCAGGGGACGGGACTGGCTTTCTTT
CDR3 protein: CASSQGTGLAFF
clone size: NA
J gene: TRBJ1-1
V gene: TRBV27
D gene: NA

CDR3 DNA: TGTGCCAGCAGTTCCGCCGGGACACTTCTAGCCAAAAACATTCAGTACTTC
CDR3 protein: CASSSAGTLLAKNIQYF
clone size: NA
J gene: TRBJ2-4
V gene: TRBV12-3/TRBV12-4
D gene: NA

CDR3 DNA: TGTGCCAGCAGCTTAGCTTTCGTAAGTGTGAACACTGAAGCTTTCTTT
CDR3 protein: CASSLAFVSVNTEAFF
clone size: NA
J gene: TRBJ1-1
V gene: TRBV11-1
D gene: NA

CDR3 DNA: TGCAGTGCTAGTACTAGCCGGGCCAAAAACATTCAGTACTTC
CDR3 protein: CSASTSRAKNIQYF
clone size: NA
J gene: TRBJ2-4
V gene: TRBV20-1
D gene: NA

CDR3 DNA: TGCGCCAGCAGCCAACAGGGAGCCACTGAAGCTTTCTTT
CDR3 protein: CASSQQGATEAFF
clone size: few
J gene: TRBJ1-1
V gene: TRBV4-1
D gene: NA

CDR3 DNA: TGTGCCAGCAGCCAAGATGACAGCCTTGAAAAACTGTTTTTT
CDR3 protein: CASSQDDSLEKLFF
clone size: few
J gene: TRBJ1-4
V gene: TRBV4-2
D gene: NA

CDR3 DNA: TGCAGCGTTGATAGAGGCGCCGCCCTAAATCACTATGGCTACACCTTC
CDR3 protein: CSVDRGAALNHYGYTF
clone size: NA
J gene: TRBJ1-2
V gene: TRBV29-1
D gene: NA

CDR3 DNA: TGCAGTGCCGAGGGGGACTTCGTCCTTGGTGAGCAGCTCTTC
CDR3 protein: CSAEGDFVLGEQLF
clone size: few
J gene: TRBJ2-5
V gene: TRBV20-1
D gene: NA

CDR3 DNA: TGCAGCGTTGGGGTCAATGACTCGGGGGAGCAGTACTTC
CDR3 protein: CSVGVNDSGEQYF
clone size: few
J gene: TRBJ2-7
V gene: TRBV29-1
D gene: NA

CDR3 DNA: TGCGCCAGCAGCCAAATTGCATACTCTGGAAACACCATATATTTT
CDR3 protein: CASSQIAYSGNTIYF
clone size: NA
J gene: TRBJ1-3
V gene: TRBV4-3
D gene: NA

CDR3 DNA: TGCAGTGCAAGACTAGCGGGGGGACGCACAGATACGCAGTATTTT
CDR3 protein: CSARLAGGRTDTQYF
clone size: NA
J gene: TRBJ2-3
V gene: TRBV20-1
D gene: TRBD2

CDR3 DNA: TGTGCCAGCAGCAAACCTAGGAGGGACAAGGCCGCAGATACGCAGTATTTT
CDR3 protein: CASSKPRRDKAADTQYF
clone size: few
J gene: TRBJ2-3
V gene: TRBV21-1
D gene: NA

CDR3 DNA: TGTGCCAGCAGCCTGGGAGAGGAGAATACGCAGTATTTT
CDR3 protein: CASSLGEENTQYF
clone size: few
J gene: TRBJ2-3
V gene: TRBV6-4
D gene: NA

CDR3 DNA: TGCGCCGGCAGCTTGTATTGGGAGGAGGGTTTGAGAAACATTCAGTACTTC
CDR3 protein: CAGSLYWEEGLRNIQYF
clone size: NA
J gene: TRBJ2-4
V gene: TRBV5-1
D gene: NA

CDR3 DNA: TGTGCCAGCAGCCCTACTACGCAGGGCACTGAAGCTTTCTTT
CDR3 protein: CASSPTTQGTEAFF
clone size: NA
J gene: TRBJ1-1
V gene: TRBV3-1
D gene: NA

CDR3 DNA: TGTGCCATCAGTCAATTGGGCGGAGCCAATCAGCCCCAGCATTTT
CDR3 protein: CAISQLGGANQPQHF
clone size: few
J gene: TRBJ1-5
V gene: TRBV10-3
D gene: NA

CDR3 DNA: TGCAGTGCTCGCCGGGACAGGGGGCAGGAGACCCAGTACTTC
CDR3 protein: CSARRDRGQETQYF
clone size: NA
J gene: TRBJ2-5
V gene: TRBV20-1
D gene: TRBD1

CDR3 DNA: TGTGCCAGCAGTGGAGGCGGGGCTGAGACCCAGTACTTC
CDR3 protein: CASSGGGAETQYF
clone size: few
J gene: TRBJ2-5
V gene: TRBV2
D gene: NA

CDR3 DNA: TGTGCCAGCAGTTACCCCGGGGGTGAGCAGTTCTTC
CDR3 protein: CASSYPGGEQFF
clone size: many
J gene: TRBJ2-1
V gene: TRBV27
D gene: NA

CDR3 DNA: TGCAGCGGCTCCACGGGAGGGAACCCCTACGAGCAGTACTTC
CDR3 protein: CSGSTGGNPYEQYF
clone size: few
J gene: TRBJ2-7
V gene: TRBV29-1
D gene: TRBD2

CDR3 DNA: TGTGCCAGCAGTTTCTCCATCTACGAGCAGTACTTC
CDR3 protein: CASSFSIYEQYF
clone size: few
J gene: TRBJ2-7
V gene: TRBV28
D gene: NA

CDR3 DNA: TGCAGTGCTAGAGATCGCCCGGCAGGGGAAGGCTACACCTTC
CDR3 protein: CSARDRPAGEGYTF
clone size: few
J gene: TRBJ1-2
V gene: TRBV20-1
D gene: NA

CDR3 DNA: TGTGCCAGCAGCTTAGCGACTAGCGGGCCCTACGAGCAGTACTTC
CDR3 protein: CASSLATSGPYEQYF
clone size: NA
J gene: TRBJ2-7
V gene: TRBV7-9
D gene: TRBD2

CDR3 DNA: TGTGCCAGCAGTGAAGCTTGGGGGGGCCATACGCAGTATTTT
CDR3 protein: CASSEAWGGHTQYF
clone size: few
J gene: TRBJ2-3
V gene: TRBV6-1
D gene: NA

CDR3 DNA: TGCAGCGTTGCCCCCAGGGCCGACGAGCAGTACTTC
CDR3 protein: CSVAPRADEQYF
clone size: few
J gene: TRBJ2-7
V gene: TRBV29-1
D gene: NA